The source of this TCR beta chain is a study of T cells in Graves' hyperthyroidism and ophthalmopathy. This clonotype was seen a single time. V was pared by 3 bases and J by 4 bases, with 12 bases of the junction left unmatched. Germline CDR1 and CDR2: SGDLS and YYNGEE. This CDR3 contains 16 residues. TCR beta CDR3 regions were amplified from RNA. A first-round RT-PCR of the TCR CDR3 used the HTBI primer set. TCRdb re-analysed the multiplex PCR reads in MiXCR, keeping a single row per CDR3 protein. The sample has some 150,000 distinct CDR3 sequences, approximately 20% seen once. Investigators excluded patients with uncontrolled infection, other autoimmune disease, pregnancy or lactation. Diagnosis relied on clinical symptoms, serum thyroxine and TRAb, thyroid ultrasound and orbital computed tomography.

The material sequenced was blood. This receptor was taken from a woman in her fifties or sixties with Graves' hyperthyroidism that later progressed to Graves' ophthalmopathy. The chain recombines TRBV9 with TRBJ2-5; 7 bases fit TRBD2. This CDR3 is CASSDGVAGAGETQYF. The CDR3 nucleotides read TGTGCCAGCAGCGACGGGGTGGCGGGAGCGGGAGAGACCCAGTACTTC. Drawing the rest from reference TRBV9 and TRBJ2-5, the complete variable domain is DSGVTQTPKHLITATGQRVTLRCSPRSGDLSVYWYQQSLDQGLQFLIQYYNGEERAKGNILERFSAQQFPDLHSELNLSSLELGDSALYFCASSDGVAGAGETQYFGPGTRLLVL.